The 8 T cell receptor beta chains given below trace back to one sample, sequenced in a study of PD-1 blockade in classical Hodgkin lymphoma. All trial patients relapsed after autologous stem cell transplantation. Sequenced by immunoSEQ multiplex PCR; TCRdb stores in-frame clones only, minus some. The table lists approximately 37,000 clones, about 77% of them singletons, with around 15% in the top ten. The sequencing used peripheral blood mononuclear cells (PBMCs), collected at baseline. These receptors originate from a human donor with classical Hodgkin lymphoma.

The gene calls are TRBV30 and TRBJ2-6; tentative D call: TRBD1 (5 bases). CDR1 and CDR2 from the germline V gene are GTSNPN and SVGIG (reference sequence). The ends were cut back, 1 base at V and 0 bases at J, with 13 bases in the middle. CDR3 size: 17 residues. CDR3 amino acids: CAWSDQQVSSGANVLTF. The CDR3 region has the DNA TGTGCCTGGAGTGACCAACAGGTTTCCTCTGGGGCCAACGTCCTGACTTTC.

The chain joins TRBV2 to TRBJ2-5; D remains ambiguous. The CDR3 has 10 residues. The germline gives CDR1 SNHLY, CDR2 FYNNEI. Trimming took off 5 bases at V and 5 bases at J, with 3 bases between the two ends. This chain's CDR3 is CASSFETQYF. CDR3 bases: TGTGCCAGCAGTTTTGAGACCCAGTACTTC. Complete variable domain (other parts from reference TRBV2 and TRBJ2-5): EPEVTQTPSHQVTQMGQEVILRCVPISNHLYFYWYRQILGQKVEFLVSFYNNEISEKSEIFDDQFSVERPDGSNFTLKIRSTKLEDSAMYFCASSFETQYFGPGTRLLVL.

The CDR3 loop reads CASSLRGQGATYTYNEQFF. CDR3 in DNA: TGTGCCAGCAGCTTAAGGGGACAGGGGGCGACCTATACTTACAATGAGCAGTTCTTC. J is TRBJ2-1 and V is TRBV7-2; TRBD1 aligns across 12 bases. There are 19 residues in the CDR3. CDR1 is SGHTA, CDR2 FQGNSA, per germline. J gave up 4 bases and V 2 bases, and 12 bases lay outside the gene matches.

The CDR3 DNA follows: TGTGCCAGCAGTTACCCTAACAGAAACGAGCAGTACTTC. This encodes CASSYPNRNEQYF. The chain uses TRBV6-5 and TRBJ2-7; D is unclear. The CDR3 is made up of 13 amino acids. Germline CDR1 MNHEY, CDR2 SVGAGI. V was trimmed by 2 bases and J by 5 bases, leaving 10 bases between them.

V and J are TRBV10-2 and TRBJ2-7; the match to TRBD1 covers 7 bases. This CDR3 comprises 13 residues. The V gene's germline CDR1 is WSHSY and CDR2 SAAADI. V lost 6 bases to trimming and J lost 7 bases; unmatched junction nucleotides: 9. Here the CDR3 reads CASSGDRVGEQYF. The DNA for the CDR3 is TGCGCCAGCAGCGGAGACAGGGTAGGAGAGCAGTACTTC.

V and J are TRBV7-9 and TRBJ2-7; no firm D call. CDR3 length: 13 residues. Trimming took off 3 bases at V and 4 bases at J, with 10 bases between the two ends. Germline V gene sequence: CDR1 SEHNR, CDR2 FQNEAQ (reference sequence). CDR3 amino acids: CASSLVDGYEQYF. Written as DNA, the CDR3 is TGTGCCAGCAGCTTGGTAGACGGATACGAGCAGTACTTC.

This chain uses TRBV5-4 with TRBJ2-1; TRBD1 matches 9 bases. Germline CDR1 and CDR2: SGHNT and YYREEE (reference sequence). Losses at the gene ends were 1 base for V and 9 bases for J; bases not matched to a gene: 2. CDR3 length equals 13 residues. CDR3 coding DNA: TGTGCCAGCAGCTTGACAGGGGGCTCTGAGCAGTTCTTC. Translating it yields CASSLTGGSEQFF.

The chain has TRBV13 and TRBJ2-3, with 12 bases matching TRBD2. The CDR3 spans 17 residues. Losses at the gene ends were 4 bases for V and 3 bases for J; bases not matched to a gene: 8. CDR1 is PRHDT, CDR2 FYEKMQ, per germline (reference sequence). The CDR3 sequence is CASSSRTSGDETDTQYF. CDR3 in DNA: TGTGCCAGCAGCTCCAGGACTAGCGGGGATGAAACAGATACGCAGTATTTT.